The 12 T cell receptor beta chains presented below share a single source sample, sequenced in a study of blood T cell repertoires in COVID-19. TCRdb's table, derived via immunoSEQ multiplex PCR, lists solely in-frame clones and lacks some. The sample carries fewer than 85,000 clones, about 83% recorded once. Sample: peripheral blood. These receptors all stem from a woman aged 55-69 years with acute or convalescent COVID-19.

A single count supports this clone. The chain employs TRBV7-3 and TRBJ2-3; possible D gene TRBD2, 6 bases. V was shortened by 5 bases and J by 2 bases, with 20 bases between the two germline ends. CDR3 length: 17 amino acids. Germline assignment: CDR1 SGHTA and CDR2 FQGTGA. The CDR3 here is CASSPKIQLAPTDTQYF. The CDR3 region has the DNA TGTGCCAGCAGCCCGAAGATTCAGCTAGCGCCCACAGATACGCAGTATTTT. Variable domain in full (rest from reference TRBV7-3 and TRBJ2-3): GAGVSQTPSNKVTEKGKYVELRCDPISGHTALYWYRQSLGQGPEFLIYFQGTGAADDSGLPNDRFFAVRPEGSVSTLKIQRTERGDSAVYLCASSPKIQLAPTDTQYFGPGTRLTVL.

There are a few counts of this clone. The chain couples TRBV19 to TRBJ2-7; 8 nucleotides line up with TRBD1. Trimming cost V 1 base and J 1 base; bases outside gene matches: 3. Germline V gene lookup returns CDR1 LNHDA and CDR2 SQIVND (reference sequence). This CDR3 comprises 15 residues. The CDR3, as DNA: TGTGCCAGTAGTATAGCAGGGGGCGAGTCCTACGAGCAGTACTTC. This gives the protein CASSIAGGESYEQYF.

This clone was detected only once. V and J are TRBV5-1 and TRBJ1-1; TRBD1 matches at 8 bases. The length of the CDR3 is 16 residues. The germline V gene has CDR1 SGHRS and CDR2 YFSETQ. J gave up 4 bases and V 4 bases, and 12 bases lay outside the gene matches. The CDR3 region is CASSPSRQGLTTEAFF. CDR3 DNA sequence: TGCGCCAGCAGCCCTTCCCGACAGGGGTTGACCACTGAAGCTTTCTTT.

The chain has TRBV19 and TRBJ2-2, with TRBD2 as a possible D gene (5 bases). From germline, CDR1 is LNHDA and CDR2 SQIVND (reference sequence). The CDR3 totals 15 residues. V lost 7 bases and J 5 bases, leaving 17 bases between the germline ends. This CDR3 reads CASTRGEGPTGELFF. In nucleotides, the CDR3 is TGTGCCAGTACCCGTGGCGAGGGCCCGACCGGGGAGCTGTTTTTT.

The J gene is TRBJ1-5, the V gene TRBV10-2, with 7 bases fitting TRBD1. Per germline, CDR1 WSHSY and CDR2 SAAADI. The CDR3 is 14 residues long. V shed 5 bases and J 3 bases; nucleotides not matched to a gene: 4. CDR3 protein: CASSSTGPNQPQHF. CDR3 in DNA: TGCGCCAGCAGTTCGACAGGGCCCAATCAGCCCCAGCATTTT.

J is TRBJ2-7 and V is TRBV15; no firm D call. This CDR3 contains 14 residues. The germline V gene has CDR1 LNHNV and CDR2 YYDKDF (reference sequence). V was cut by 0 bases and J by 3 bases, with 9 bases left in between. The DNA of the CDR3 is TGTGCCACCAGCAGAGAGGAGTTTTTCTACGAGCAGTACTTC. Its protein is CATSREEFFYEQYF.

This chain links TRBV30 with TRBJ2-7, with a weak D call TRBD2 (7 bases). V dropped 2 bases and J dropped 0 bases, with 17 bases sitting between them. The germline gives CDR1 GTSNPN, CDR2 SVGIG (reference sequence). There are 16 residues in the CDR3. CDR3 nucleotide sequence: TGTGCCTGGAGTCCACGACGGGGAGGGGGCTCCTACGAGCAGTACTTC. It encodes CAWSPRRGGGSYEQYF.

This clone has more than one count but fewer than ten. The J gene is TRBJ1-4, the V gene TRBV20-1, with no clear D. Between the trimmed V and J ends, which lost 3 bases and 6 bases, there was a span of 8 bases. The CDR3 spans 12 residues. The germline V gene encodes CDR1 DFQATT and CDR2 SNEGSKA (reference sequence). The chain's CDR3 is CSASLQDEKLFF. The CDR3 DNA reads as TGCAGTGCTAGTCTGCAGGATGAAAAACTGTTTTTT.

A few counts support this clone. V gene TRBV5-1 combines with J gene TRBJ1-4; the match to TRBD1 covers 7 bases. CDR3 length: 15 residues. Germline V gene sequence: CDR1 SGHRS, CDR2 YFSETQ. The junction had 4 bases not matched to a gene; V was cut back by 0 bases and J by 5 bases. The CDR3 sequence: CASSLVQGPNEKLFF. The CDR3 coding sequence is TGCGCCAGCAGCTTGGTACAGGGGCCGAATGAAAAACTGTTTTTT.

DNA of the CDR3: TGTGCCAGCAGGTCTGGACTCGTCACAGATACGCAGTATTTT. Translating gives CASRSGLVTDTQYF. The chain couples TRBV2 to TRBJ2-3; weak D call: TRBD2 (5 bases). Germline CDR1 is SNHLY and CDR2 is FYNNEI. V was cut by 6 bases and J by 2 bases, with 12 bases left in between. This CDR3 is 14 amino acids long.

The chain is built from TRBV28 and TRBJ1-6; the match to TRBD1 covers 10 bases. Germline V lookup: CDR1 MDHEN, CDR2 SYDVKM. V dropped 5 bases and J dropped 8; count of bases not matched to a gene: 9. CDR3 size: 16 residues. The CDR3 region is CASSLTMGTGDSPLHF. Written as DNA, the CDR3 is TGTGCCAGCAGTCTCACGATGGGGACAGGGGATTCACCCCTCCACTTT.

This chain links TRBV24-1 with TRBJ2-1; TRBD2 matches 12 bases. V was clipped by 6 bases and J by 4 bases; unmatched bases: 6. Germline-derived CDR1 and CDR2 are KGHDR and SFDVKD. CDR3 size: 16 residues. CDR3: CATSSTSGGYYNEQFF. The CDR3 DNA sequence: TGTGCCACCAGTAGTACTAGCGGGGGGTATTACAATGAGCAGTTCTTC.